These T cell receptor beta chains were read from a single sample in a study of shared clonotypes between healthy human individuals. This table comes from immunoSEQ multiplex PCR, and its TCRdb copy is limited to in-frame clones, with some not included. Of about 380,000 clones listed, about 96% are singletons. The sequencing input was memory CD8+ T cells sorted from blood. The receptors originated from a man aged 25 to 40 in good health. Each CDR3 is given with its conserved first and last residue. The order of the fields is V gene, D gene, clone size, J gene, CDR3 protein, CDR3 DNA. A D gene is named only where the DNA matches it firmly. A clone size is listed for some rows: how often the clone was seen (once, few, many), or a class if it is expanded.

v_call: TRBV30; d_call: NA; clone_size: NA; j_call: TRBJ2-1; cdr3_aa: CAWIRDSGVNEQFF; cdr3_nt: TGTGCCTGGATTCGGGATAGCGGTGTCAATGAGCAGTTCTTC
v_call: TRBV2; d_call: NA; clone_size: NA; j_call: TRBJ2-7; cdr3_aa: CASKNQQGHEQYF; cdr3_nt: TGTGCCAGCAAGAACCAGCAGGGGCACGAGCAGTACTTC
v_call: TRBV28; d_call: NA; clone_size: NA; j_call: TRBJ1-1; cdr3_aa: CASSLISWRNTEAFF; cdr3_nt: TGTGCCAGCAGTTTAATATCTTGGAGAAACACTGAAGCTTTCTTT
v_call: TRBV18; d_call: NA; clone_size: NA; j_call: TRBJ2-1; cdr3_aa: CASQLVFDEQFF; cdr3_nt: TGTGCCAGCCAACTAGTGTTCGATGAGCAGTTCTTC
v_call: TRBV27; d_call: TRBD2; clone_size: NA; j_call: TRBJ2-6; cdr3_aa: CASSLAGGPGANVLTF; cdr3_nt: TGTGCCAGCAGTTTAGCGGGAGGGCCTGGGGCCAACGTCCTGACTTTC
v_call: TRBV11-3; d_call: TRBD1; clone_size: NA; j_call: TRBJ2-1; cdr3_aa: CASSLMTGTANNEQFF; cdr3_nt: TGTGCCAGCAGCTTAATGACCGGGACAGCCAACAATGAGCAGTTCTTC
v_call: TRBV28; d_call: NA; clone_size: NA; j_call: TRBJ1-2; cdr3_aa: CASSLLTDNSYGYTF; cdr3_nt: TGTGCCAGCAGTTTATTGACCGATAATTCCTATGGCTACACCTTC
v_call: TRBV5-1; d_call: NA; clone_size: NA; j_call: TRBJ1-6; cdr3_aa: CASYDSYNSPLHF; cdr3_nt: TGCGCCAGCTACGACTCCTATAATTCACCCCTCCACTTT
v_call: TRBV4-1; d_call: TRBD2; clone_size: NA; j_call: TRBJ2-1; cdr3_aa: CASSQGRLAGVGNEQFF; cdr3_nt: TGCGCCAGCAGCCAAGGCCGACTAGCGGGAGTGGGTAATGAGCAGTTCTTC
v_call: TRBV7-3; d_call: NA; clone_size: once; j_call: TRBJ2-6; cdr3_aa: CASSFVGAGANVLTF; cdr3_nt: TGTGCCAGCAGCTTCGTGGGAGCTGGGGCCAACGTCCTGACTTTC
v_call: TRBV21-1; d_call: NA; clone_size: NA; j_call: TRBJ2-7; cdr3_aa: CASSSQTPQAYEQYF; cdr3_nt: TGTGCCAGCAGCTCCCAGACCCCCCAGGCCTACGAGCAGTACTTC
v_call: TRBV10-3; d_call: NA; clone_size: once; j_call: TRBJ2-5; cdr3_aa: CAIRGGVGETQYF; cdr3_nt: TGTGCCATCAGGGGGGGAGTTGGAGAGACCCAGTACTTC
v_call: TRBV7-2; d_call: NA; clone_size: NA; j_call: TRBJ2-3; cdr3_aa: CASSLELGRADTQYF; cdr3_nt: TGTGCCAGCAGCTTAGAGCTTGGCAGGGCAGATACGCAGTATTTT
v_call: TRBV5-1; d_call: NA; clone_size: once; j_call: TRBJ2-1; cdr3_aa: CASSLRDNEQFF; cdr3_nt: TGCGCCAGCAGCTTGCGAGACAATGAGCAGTTCTTC
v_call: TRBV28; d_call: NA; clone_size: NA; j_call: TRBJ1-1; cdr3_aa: CASSPLGEAYTEAFF; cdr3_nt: TGTGCCAGCAGTCCGTTGGGGGAAGCGTACACTGAAGCTTTCTTT
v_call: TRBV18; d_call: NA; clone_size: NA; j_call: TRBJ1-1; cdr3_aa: CASSLKNTEAFF; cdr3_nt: TGTGCCAGCTCCCTAAAGAACACTGAAGCTTTCTTT
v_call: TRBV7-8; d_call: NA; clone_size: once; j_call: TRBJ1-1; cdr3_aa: CASSPLVNTEAFF; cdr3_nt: TGTGCCAGCAGCCCCCTCGTGAACACTGAAGCTTTCTTT
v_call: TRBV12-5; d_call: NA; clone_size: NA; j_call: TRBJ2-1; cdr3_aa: CASGLHRGRFHNEQFF; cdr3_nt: TGTGCTAGTGGTCTCCATCGGGGGCGCTTCCACAATGAGCAGTTCTTC
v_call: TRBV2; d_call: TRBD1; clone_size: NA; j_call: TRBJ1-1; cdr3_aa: CASRITGGSGTEAFF; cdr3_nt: TGTGCCAGCAGAATAACAGGGGGGTCGGGGACTGAAGCTTTCTTT
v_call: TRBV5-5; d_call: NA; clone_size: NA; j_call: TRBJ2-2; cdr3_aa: CASSPRKGGDTGELFF; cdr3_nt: TGTGCCAGCAGCCCCCGGAAGGGGGGTGACACCGGGGAGCTGTTTTTT
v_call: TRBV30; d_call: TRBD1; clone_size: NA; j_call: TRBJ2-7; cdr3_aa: CAWAVDRGTYEQYF; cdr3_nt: TGTGCCTGGGCGGTGGACAGGGGAACCTACGAGCAGTACTTC
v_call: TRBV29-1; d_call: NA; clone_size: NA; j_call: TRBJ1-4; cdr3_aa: CSVEEGNGSNEKLFF; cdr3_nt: TGCAGCGTTGAAGAGGGTAATGGGTCTAATGAAAAACTGTTTTTT
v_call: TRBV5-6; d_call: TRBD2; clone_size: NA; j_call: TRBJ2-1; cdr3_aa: CASSLSLAANEQFF; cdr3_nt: TGTGCCAGCAGCTTGTCCCTAGCGGCCAATGAGCAGTTCTTC
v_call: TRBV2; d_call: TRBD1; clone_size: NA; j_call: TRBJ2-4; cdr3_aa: CASSPGTGAWEDIQYF; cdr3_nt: TGTGCCAGCAGTCCCGGGACAGGGGCCTGGGAGGACATTCAGTACTTC
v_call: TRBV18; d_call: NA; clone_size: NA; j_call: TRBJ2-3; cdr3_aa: CASSMRWGETDTQYF; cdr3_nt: TGTGCCAGCTCAATGCGGTGGGGAGAGACAGATACGCAGTATTTT
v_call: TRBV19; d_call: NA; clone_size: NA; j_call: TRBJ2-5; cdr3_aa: CASSTGETQYF; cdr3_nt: TGTGCCAGTAGTACGGGAGAGACCCAGTACTTC
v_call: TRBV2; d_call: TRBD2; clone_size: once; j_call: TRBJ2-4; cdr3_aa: CASRETSGRAWDIQYF; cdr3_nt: TGTGCCAGCAGAGAGACTAGCGGGAGGGCCTGGGACATTCAGTACTTC
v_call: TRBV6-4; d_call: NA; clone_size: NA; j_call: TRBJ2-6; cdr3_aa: CASGTPSSGANVLTF; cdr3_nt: TGTGCCAGCGGCACTCCTAGTTCCGGGGCCAACGTCCTGACTTTC
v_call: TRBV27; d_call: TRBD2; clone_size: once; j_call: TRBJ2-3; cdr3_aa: CASSSPPSGADTQYF; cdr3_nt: TGTGCCAGCAGTTCACCCCCTAGCGGGGCAGATACGCAGTATTTT
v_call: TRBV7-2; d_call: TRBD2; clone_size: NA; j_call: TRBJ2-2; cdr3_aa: CASSPRRFSGRGTGELFF; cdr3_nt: TGTGCCAGCAGCCCAAGGCGATTTAGCGGGAGAGGGACCGGGGAGCTGTTTTTT
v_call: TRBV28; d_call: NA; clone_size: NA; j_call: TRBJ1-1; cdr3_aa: CASSLLGLVTFF; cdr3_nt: TGTGCCAGCAGTTTATTGGGGTTAGTGACTTTCTTT
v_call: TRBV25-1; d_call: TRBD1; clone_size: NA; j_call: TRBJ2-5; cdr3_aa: CASSSPGTENFQGTQYF; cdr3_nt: TGTGCCAGCAGCTCCCCCGGGACAGAGAACTTCCAAGGAACCCAGTACTTC
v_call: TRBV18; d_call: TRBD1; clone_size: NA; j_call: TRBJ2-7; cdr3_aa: CASSPPGRDRGREQYF; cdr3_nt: TGTGCCAGCTCACCACCGGGCCGGGACAGGGGCCGCGAGCAGTACTTC
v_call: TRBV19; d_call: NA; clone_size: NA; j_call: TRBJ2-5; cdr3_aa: CASSIGGRVQETQYF; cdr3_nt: TGTGCCAGTAGTATCGGGGGCAGGGTCCAAGAGACCCAGTACTTC
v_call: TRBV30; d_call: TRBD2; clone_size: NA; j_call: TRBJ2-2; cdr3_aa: CAWSGGSGSSGELFF; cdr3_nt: TGTGCCTGGAGTGGGGGTAGCGGGAGTTCCGGGGAGCTGTTTTTT
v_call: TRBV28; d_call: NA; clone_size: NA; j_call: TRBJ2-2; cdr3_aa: CATNGHDGVWTGELFF; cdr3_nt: TGTGCCACCAACGGACACGATGGGGTTTGGACCGGGGAGCTGTTTTTT
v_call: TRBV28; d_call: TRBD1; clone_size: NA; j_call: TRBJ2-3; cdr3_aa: CASSQGAGTQYF; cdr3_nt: TGTGCCAGCAGTCAGGGGGCCGGTACGCAGTATTTT
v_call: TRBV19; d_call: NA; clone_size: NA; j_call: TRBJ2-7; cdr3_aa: CASSGPRDKTYEQYF; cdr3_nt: TGTGCCAGTAGTGGCCCCCGGGACAAAACCTACGAGCAGTACTTC
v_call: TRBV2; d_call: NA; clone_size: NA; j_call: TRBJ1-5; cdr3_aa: CASSERFGGRNQPQHF; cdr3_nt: TGTGCCAGCAGTGAAAGGTTCGGGGGGCGTAATCAGCCCCAGCATTTT
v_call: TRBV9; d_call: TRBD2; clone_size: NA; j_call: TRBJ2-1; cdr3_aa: CASSVRTSGWSSYNEQFF; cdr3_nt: TGTGCCAGCAGCGTACGGACTAGCGGTTGGAGCTCCTACAATGAGCAGTTCTTC
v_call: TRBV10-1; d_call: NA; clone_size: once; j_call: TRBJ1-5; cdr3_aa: CASSVDTNQPQHF; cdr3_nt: TGCGCCAGCAGTGTGGACACTAATCAGCCCCAGCATTTT
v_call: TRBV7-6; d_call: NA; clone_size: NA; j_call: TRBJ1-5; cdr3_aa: CASSLEAMGQPQHF; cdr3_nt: TGTGCCAGCAGCTTAGAGGCGATGGGTCAGCCCCAGCATTTT
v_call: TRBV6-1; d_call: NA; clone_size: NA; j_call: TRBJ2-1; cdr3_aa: CASGGRSSYNEQFF; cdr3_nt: TGTGCCAGCGGAGGGAGGAGCTCCTACAATGAGCAGTTCTTC
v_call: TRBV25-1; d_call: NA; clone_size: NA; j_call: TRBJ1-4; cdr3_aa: CASSEYYNEKLFF; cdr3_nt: TGTGCCAGCAGTGAATACTACAATGAAAAACTGTTTTTT
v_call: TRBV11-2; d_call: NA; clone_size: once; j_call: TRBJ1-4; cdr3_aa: CASSLGDNEKLFF; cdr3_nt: TGTGCCAGCAGCTTAGGGGACAACGAAAAACTGTTTTTT
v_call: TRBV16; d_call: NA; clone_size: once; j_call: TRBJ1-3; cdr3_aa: CASSQSRGTSGNTIYF; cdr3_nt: TGTGCCAGCAGCCAATCAAGGGGAACCTCTGGAAACACCATATATTTT
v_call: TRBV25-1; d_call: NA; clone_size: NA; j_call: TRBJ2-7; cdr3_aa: CASSGRAGGYEQYF; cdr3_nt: TGTGCCAGCAGTGGCAGGGCCGGGGGCTACGAGCAGTACTTC
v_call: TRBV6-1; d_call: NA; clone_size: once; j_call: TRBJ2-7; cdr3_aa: CASRLRASSYEQCF; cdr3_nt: TGTGCCAGCCGCCTGAGGGCTAGCTCCTACGAGCAGTGCTTC
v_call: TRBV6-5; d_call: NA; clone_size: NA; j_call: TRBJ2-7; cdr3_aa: CASSYIGRGTSSEQYF; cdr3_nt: TGTGCCAGCAGTTACATCGGGCGTGGAACCTCGAGTGAGCAGTACTTC
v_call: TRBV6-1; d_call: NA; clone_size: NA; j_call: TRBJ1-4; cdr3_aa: CASSPWGVANEKLFF; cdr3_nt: TGTGCCAGCAGTCCATGGGGGGTAGCTAATGAAAAACTGTTTTTT
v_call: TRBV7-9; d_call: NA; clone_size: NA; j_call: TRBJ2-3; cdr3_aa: CASSSGEFSTDTQYF; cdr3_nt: TGTGCCAGCAGCTCAGGGGAGTTTAGCACAGATACGCAGTATTTT
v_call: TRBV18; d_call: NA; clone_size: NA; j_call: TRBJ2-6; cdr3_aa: CASSPGSGANVLTF; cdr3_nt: TGTGCCAGCTCACCAGGGTCTGGGGCCAACGTCCTGACTTTC
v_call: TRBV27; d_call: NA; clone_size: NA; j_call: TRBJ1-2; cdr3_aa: CASSLNGYGYTF; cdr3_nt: TGTGCCAGCAGTTTGAATGGGTATGGCTACACCTTC